This record concerns one T cell receptor (beta chain) sequence. V lost 1 base and J 5 bases, leaving 5 bases between the germline ends. The CDR3 runs 12 residues. This record comes from a study of control samples from healthy donors and cancer patients. TCRdb keeps only in-frame clones here, not all; method: immunoSEQ multiplex PCR. The table shows around 120,000 clones, with approximately 94% occurring only once. The origin of this receptor is a man aged 50 or older with head and neck cancer. The specimen sequenced was PBMCs. The chain is built from TRBV12-3 or TRBV12-4 and TRBJ2-5; D is uncertain. CDR3: CASSLVGETQYF. Written as DNA, the CDR3 is TGTGCCAGCAGTTTAGTGGGGGAGACCCAGTACTTC.